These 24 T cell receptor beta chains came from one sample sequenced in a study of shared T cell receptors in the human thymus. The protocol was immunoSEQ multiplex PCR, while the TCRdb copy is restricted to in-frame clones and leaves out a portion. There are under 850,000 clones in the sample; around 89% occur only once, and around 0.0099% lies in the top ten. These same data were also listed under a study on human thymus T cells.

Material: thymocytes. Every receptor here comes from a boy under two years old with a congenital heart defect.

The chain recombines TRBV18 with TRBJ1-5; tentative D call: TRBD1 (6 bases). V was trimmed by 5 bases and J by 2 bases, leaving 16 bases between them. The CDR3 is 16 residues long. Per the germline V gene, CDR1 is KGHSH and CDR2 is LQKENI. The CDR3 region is CASSEFSPGGNQPQHF. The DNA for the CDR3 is TGTGCCAGCTCAGAATTTTCCCCAGGGGGCAATCAGCCCCAGCATTTT.

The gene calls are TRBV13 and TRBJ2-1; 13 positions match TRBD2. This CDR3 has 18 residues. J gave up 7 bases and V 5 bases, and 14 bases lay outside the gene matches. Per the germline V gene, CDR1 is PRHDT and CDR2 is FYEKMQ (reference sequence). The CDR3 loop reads CASSPPQLAGGPVNEQFF. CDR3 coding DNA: TGTGCCAGCAGCCCCCCGCAACTAGCGGGAGGGCCGGTGAATGAGCAGTTCTTC.

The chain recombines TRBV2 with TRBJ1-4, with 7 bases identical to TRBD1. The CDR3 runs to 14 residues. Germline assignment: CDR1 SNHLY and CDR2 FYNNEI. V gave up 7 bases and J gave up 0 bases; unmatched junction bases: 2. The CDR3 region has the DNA TGTGCCAGCAAAGGGACAGCAACTAATGAAAAACTGTTTTTT. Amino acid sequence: CASKGTATNEKLFF.

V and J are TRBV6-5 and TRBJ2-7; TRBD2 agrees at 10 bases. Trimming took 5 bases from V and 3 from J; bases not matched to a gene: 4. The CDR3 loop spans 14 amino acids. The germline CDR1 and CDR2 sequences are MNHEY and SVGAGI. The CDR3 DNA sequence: TGTGCCAGCAGTCAGAGGACTAGCGGCTACGAGCAGTACTTC. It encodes CASSQRTSGYEQYF.

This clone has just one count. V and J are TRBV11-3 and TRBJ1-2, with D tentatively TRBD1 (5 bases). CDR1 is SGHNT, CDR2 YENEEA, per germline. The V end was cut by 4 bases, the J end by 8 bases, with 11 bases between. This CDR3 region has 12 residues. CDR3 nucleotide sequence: TGTGCCAGCAGCTCCAGGGTATGGGGCTACACCTTC. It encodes CASSSRVWGYTF.

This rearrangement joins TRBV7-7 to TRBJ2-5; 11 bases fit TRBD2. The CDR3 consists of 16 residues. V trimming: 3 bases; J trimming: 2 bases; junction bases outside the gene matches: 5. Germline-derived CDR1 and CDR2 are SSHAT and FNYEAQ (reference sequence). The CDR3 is CASSLEGLAEQETQYF. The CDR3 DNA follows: TGTGCCAGCAGCTTGGAGGGACTAGCGGAACAAGAGACCCAGTACTTC.

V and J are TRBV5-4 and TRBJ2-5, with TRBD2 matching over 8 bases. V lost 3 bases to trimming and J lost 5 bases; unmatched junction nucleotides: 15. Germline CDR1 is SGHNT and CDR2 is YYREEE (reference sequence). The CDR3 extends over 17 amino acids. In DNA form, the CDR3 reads TGTGCCAGCAGCTCTAGCGGGCGGCTTGGTGTGGCGGAGACCCAGTACTTC. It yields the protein CASSSSGRLGVAETQYF.

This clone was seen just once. The CDR3 loop reads CASSSAGGGDTQYF. The CDR3 region has the DNA TGTGCCAGCAGTTCCGCGGGAGGAGGAGATACGCAGTATTTT. J is TRBJ2-3 and V is TRBV28, with 8 positions matching TRBD2. The CDR3 has 14 amino acids. The germline gives CDR1 MDHEN, CDR2 SYDVKM. The ends lost 4 bases at V and 5 bases at J; junction bases unmatched: 5.

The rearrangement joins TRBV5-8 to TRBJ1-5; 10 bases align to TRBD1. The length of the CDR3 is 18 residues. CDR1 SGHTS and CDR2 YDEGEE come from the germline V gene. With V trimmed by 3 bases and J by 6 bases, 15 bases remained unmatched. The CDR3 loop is CASSSSRDRGLEGQPQHF. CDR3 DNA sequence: TGTGCCAGCAGCTCGAGCCGGGACAGGGGCTTGGAAGGTCAGCCCCAGCATTTT.

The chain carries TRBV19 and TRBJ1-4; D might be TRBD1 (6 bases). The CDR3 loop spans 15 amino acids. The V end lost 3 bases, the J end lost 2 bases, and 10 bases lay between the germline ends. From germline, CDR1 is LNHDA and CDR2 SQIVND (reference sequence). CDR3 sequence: CASSIWQGTNEKLFF. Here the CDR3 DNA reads TGTGCCAGTAGTATCTGGCAGGGGACTAATGAAAAACTGTTTTTT.

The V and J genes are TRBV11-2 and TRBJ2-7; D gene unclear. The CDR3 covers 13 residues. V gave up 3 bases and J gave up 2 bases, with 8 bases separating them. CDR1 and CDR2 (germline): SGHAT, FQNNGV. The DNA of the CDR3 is TGTGCCAGCAGCTTTGGTCAGGCCTACGAGCAGTACTTC. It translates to CASSFGQAYEQYF.

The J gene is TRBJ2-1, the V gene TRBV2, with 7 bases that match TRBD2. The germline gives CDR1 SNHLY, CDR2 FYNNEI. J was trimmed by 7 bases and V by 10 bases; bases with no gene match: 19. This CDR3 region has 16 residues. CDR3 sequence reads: CANRRLGRGTSNEQFF. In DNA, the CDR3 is TGTGCCAACAGGCGCTTGGGGCGGGGGACCTCTAATGAGCAGTTCTTC.

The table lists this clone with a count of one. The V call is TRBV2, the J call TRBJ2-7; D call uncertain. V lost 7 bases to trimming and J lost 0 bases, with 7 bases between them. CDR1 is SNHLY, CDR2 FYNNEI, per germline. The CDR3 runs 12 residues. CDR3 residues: CASKADSYEQYF. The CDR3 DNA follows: TGTGCCAGCAAGGCGGACTCCTACGAGCAGTACTTC.

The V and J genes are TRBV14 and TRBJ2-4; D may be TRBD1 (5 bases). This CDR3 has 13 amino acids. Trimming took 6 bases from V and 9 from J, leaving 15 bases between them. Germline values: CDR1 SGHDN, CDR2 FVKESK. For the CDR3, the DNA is TGTGCCAGCAGACCAACAGGAAAAGGCATTCAGTACTTC. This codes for CASRPTGKGIQYF.

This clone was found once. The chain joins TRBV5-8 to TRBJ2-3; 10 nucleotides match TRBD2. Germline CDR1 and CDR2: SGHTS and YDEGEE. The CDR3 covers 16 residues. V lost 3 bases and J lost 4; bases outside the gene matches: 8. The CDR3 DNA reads TGTGCCAGCAGCTGGATCCTAGCGGGAGACCCAGATACGCAGTATTTT. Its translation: CASSWILAGDPDTQYF.

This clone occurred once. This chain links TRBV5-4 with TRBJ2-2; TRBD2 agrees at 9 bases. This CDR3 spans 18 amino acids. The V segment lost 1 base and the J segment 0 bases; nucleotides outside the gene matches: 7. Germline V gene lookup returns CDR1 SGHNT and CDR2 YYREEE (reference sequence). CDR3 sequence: CASSLRRGGQANTGELFF. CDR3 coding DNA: TGTGCCAGCAGCTTGAGGCGGGGGGGGCAAGCGAACACCGGGGAGCTGTTTTTT.

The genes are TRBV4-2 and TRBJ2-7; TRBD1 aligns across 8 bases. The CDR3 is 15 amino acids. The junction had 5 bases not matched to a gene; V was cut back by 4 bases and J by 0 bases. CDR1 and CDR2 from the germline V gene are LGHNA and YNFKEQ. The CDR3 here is CASSLGTGSSYEQYF. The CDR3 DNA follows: TGTGCCAGCAGCCTGGGGACAGGTAGCTCCTACGAGCAGTACTTC.

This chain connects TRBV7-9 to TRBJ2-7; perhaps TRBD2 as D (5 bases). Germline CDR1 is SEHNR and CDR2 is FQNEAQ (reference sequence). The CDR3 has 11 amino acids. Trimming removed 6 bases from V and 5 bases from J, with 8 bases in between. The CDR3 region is CASSLGDEQYF. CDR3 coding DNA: TGTGCCAGCAGTCTCGGGGACGAGCAGTACTTC.

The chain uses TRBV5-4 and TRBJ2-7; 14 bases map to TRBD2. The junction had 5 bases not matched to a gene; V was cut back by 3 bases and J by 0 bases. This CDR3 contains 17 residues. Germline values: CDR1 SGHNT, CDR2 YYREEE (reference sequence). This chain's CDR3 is CASSSGGLAGVSYEQYF. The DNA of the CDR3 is TGTGCCAGCAGCTCGGGGGGACTAGCGGGAGTCTCCTACGAGCAGTACTTC.

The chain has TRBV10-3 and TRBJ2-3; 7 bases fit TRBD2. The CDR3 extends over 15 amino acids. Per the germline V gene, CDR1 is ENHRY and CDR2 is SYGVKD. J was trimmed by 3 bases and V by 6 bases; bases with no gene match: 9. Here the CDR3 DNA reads TGTGCCATCAGCCTCTCGGCGGGAGTAACAGATACGCAGTATTTT. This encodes CAISLSAGVTDTQYF.

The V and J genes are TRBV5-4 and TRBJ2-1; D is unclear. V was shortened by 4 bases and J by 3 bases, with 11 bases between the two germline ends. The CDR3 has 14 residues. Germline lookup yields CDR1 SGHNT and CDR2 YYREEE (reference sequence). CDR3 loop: CASSPPSGYNEQFF. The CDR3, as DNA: TGTGCCAGCAGCCCGCCGTCCGGCTACAATGAGCAGTTCTTC. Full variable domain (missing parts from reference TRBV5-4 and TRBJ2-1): ETGVTQSPTHLIKTRGQQVTLRCSSQSGHNTVSWYQQALGQGPQFIFQYYREEENGRGNFPPRFSGLQFPNYSSELNVNALELDDSALYLCASSPPSGYNEQFFGPGTRLTVL.

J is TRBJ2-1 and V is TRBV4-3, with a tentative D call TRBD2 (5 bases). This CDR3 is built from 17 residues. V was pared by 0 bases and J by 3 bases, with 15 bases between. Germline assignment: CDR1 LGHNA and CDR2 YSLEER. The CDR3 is CASSQDDGSLYYNEQFF. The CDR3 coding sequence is TGCGCCAGCAGCCAAGATGATGGGAGCCTTTACTACAATGAGCAGTTCTTC.

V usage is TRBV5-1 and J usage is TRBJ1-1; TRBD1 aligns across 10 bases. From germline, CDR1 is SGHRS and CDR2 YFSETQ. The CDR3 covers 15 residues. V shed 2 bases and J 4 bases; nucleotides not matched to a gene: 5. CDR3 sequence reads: CASSFNDRGLTEAFF. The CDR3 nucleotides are TGCGCCAGCAGCTTCAACGACAGGGGGCTCACTGAAGCTTTCTTT.

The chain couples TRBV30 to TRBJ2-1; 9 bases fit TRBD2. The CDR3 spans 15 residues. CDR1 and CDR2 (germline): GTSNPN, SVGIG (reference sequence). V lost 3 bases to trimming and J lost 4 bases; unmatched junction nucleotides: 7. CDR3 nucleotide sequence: TGTGCCTGGAGCTCCAACCTAGCGGGGTACAATGAGCAGTTCTTC. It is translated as CAWSSNLAGYNEQFF.